This entry concerns a single TCR beta chain. Only one count was recorded for this clonotype. Its recognized antigen is unknown. No base qualities exist here, and no much larger clone lies one base off it. A single read is weak support. Patients with uncontrolled infections, other autoimmune diseases, pregnancy or lactation were excluded. Diagnoses were established on the basis of clinical symptoms, serum thyroxine and TRAb, thyroid ultrasound, and orbital computed tomography. Total RNA was extracted with Trizol reagent, and quality was checked on an Agilent 2100 Bioanalyzer. The data are from a study of T cells in Graves' hyperthyroidism and ophthalmopathy (dated by TCRdb to the late 2010s). Notes on the research overall: To identify TCR V-J signatures that set the groups apart, the researchers used a discovery cohort of approximately 98 patients, made up of roughly 40 with Graves' ophthalmopathy and some 60 with stable Graves' hyperthyroidism. Prospective prediction of ophthalmopathy was tested in an independent validation cohort consisting of 18 to 20 hyperthyroidism patients and about 17 patients who later progressed to ophthalmopathy. The 75 to 100 discovery patients were divided at random into training and test sets in a 7:3 ratio. The study also compared thyroid tissue and blood T-cell repertoires from five or six Graves' hyperthyroidism patients. Following sampling, methimazole starting at 30 mg daily was given to hyperthyroidism patients, and high-dose intravenous methylprednisolone was given to ophthalmopathy patients. The paper reports TCR Vbeta CDR3 sequencing of approximately 140 peripheral blood samples: approximately 43 ophthalmopathy, 75 to 80 hyperthyroidism and around 17 progressor patients.

Amplification of TCR beta CDR3 regions was carried out from RNA transcripts. The TCR CDR3 was subjected to a first round of RT-PCR using the HTBI primer set and the Qiagen OneStep RT-PCR kit. A second multiplex PCR round built the libraries, followed by size selection and purification. The libraries were sequenced on an Illumina HiSeq2000 using paired-end 100 bp reads. As for how the authors treated the data: SOAPnuke was used to process the raw data, with reads discarded if the reads contained adapters or uncalled bases, had a mean Phred below 15, or lacked an exact constant-primer or identifier match. High-quality paired reads were merged using COPE v1.2.5, and each unique nucleotide sequence was defined as a clonotype. Clonotypes were aligned to IMGT TRBV, TRBD and TRBJ reference segments using MiTCR v1.1. The analysis included only V-J combinations with a frequency above 0.0001, which together covered approximately 99% of the repertoires. A TCS score was defined as the ratio between F50 (clonal expansion) and ExV (chaos), using BLOSUM62-based TCRdist between CDR3 peptides within each V-J. Welch's t-statistics and random forest reduced 500 to 550 V-J features to under 15, which were used in a naive Bayes classifier (R e1071). The Morisita-Horn index was used to measure how similar the thyroid and blood repertoires were. The raw public reads went through TCRdb reprocessing: fastp at Q25, MiXCR clone calling, in-frame beta chains kept. Each entry is one CDR3 protein sequence, shown with its most common DNA and genes. What appears here as the V and J calls and clone size reflects TCRdb's work, not the paper's. This sample comprises a few hundred thousand distinct CDR3 sequences, approximately 48% of them detected only once. Around two fifths of the sample is held by the ten biggest clonotypes.

Deletion took 5 bases off V and 4 bases off J, with a span of 9 bases between the germline ends. The germline V gene gives CDR1 as SGHAT and CDR2 as FQNNGV. The CDR3 starts with the cysteine, ends with the phenylalanine, and has 12 residues. Solely the CDR3 DNA is kept, with 36 bases framed from the first base. Results and caveats for the whole study, not just this receptor: During validation, the model predicted progression to ophthalmopathy a median of about 6.3 months ahead of onset, with around 70% sensitivity and more than 72% specificity. In cross-validation, a model built on a 13 V-J signature told ophthalmopathy apart from stable hyperthyroidism with 85% to 90% sensitivity and around 83% specificity, and in testing the same model reached 80%/75%. Most expanded thyroid clonotypes (frequency above 0.001) were also found in blood, which suggests that blood repertoires may mirror thyroid immune responses. No statistical method was used to set the sample size in advance, and investigators knew the group allocation.

The chain was built from TRBV11-2 and TRBJ2-7, with the identity of the D gene unclear. The clonotype was recovered from an adult woman with Graves' disease, either hyperthyroidism or ophthalmopathy (not recorded which). Material for sequencing was peripheral blood or thyroid tissue (not recorded which). The DNA reads as follows: TGTGCCAGCAGCCACGATATGTACGAGCAGTACTTC. This sequence encodes CASSHDMYEQYF.